The 24 T cell receptor beta chains listed next were all sequenced from one sample in a study of cytomegalovirus exposure and HLA in healthy donors. PCR was performed using 60 Vbeta and 13 Jbeta primers. Sequencing was performed with immunoSEQ multiplex PCR; in TCRdb, only in-frame clones are kept and a portion is missing. The table includes approximately 89,000 clones, around 74% detected once. The sequencing input was PBMCs. These receptors originate from a man aged 30 to 39 in good health and CMV-seropositive.

This clone was counted between two and nine times. This chain uses TRBV4-1 with TRBJ2-3; D call uncertain. Trimming took off 1 base at V and 0 bases at J, with 14 bases between the two ends. This CDR3 spans 17 amino acids. CDR1 and CDR2 (germline): MGHRA, YSYEKL. DNA for the CDR3: TGCGCCAGCAGCCAAGGGTCCACTTATTATAGCACAGATACGCAGTATTTT. Residues: CASSQGSTYYSTDTQYF.

In this sample, this clone turned up a few times. The V gene is TRBV29-1, the J gene TRBJ1-5, with TRBD1 identical over 8 bases. Germline V gene lookup returns CDR1 SQVTM and CDR2 ANQGSEA. The V segment lost 6 bases and the J segment 6 bases; nucleotides outside the gene matches: 10. This CDR3 spans 14 amino acids. The CDR3 reads CSVAGQGSSQPQHF. The CDR3 nucleotides read TGCAGCGTAGCCGGACAGGGCTCCAGTCAGCCCCAGCATTTT.

The chain links TRBV5-6 to TRBJ2-3; 10 bases line up with TRBD2. The CDR3 consists of 15 residues. The V gene end was trimmed by 0 bases and the J gene end by 5 bases; junction bases not matched to a gene: 3. Germline CDR1 SGHDT, CDR2 YYEEEE. The CDR3 DNA sequence: TGTGCCAGCAGCTTGGGGCTAGCGGGGGTAGATACGCAGTATTTT. This encodes CASSLGLAGVDTQYF.

This chain joins TRBV7-9 and TRBJ1-5; D not certain. CDR3 length: 15 residues. From germline, CDR1 is SEHNR and CDR2 FQNEAQ (reference sequence). With 4 bases removed from V and 6 bases from J, the gap between germline ends came to 16 bases. The DNA of the CDR3 is TGTGCCAGCAGCTCGGACTGGGAGGTCGGTCAGCCCCAGCATTTT. It is translated as CASSSDWEVGQPQHF.

V usage is TRBV30 and J usage is TRBJ2-5, with 11 bases fitting TRBD2. CDR1 and CDR2 from the germline V gene are GTSNPN and SVGIG (reference sequence). The CDR3 is made up of 14 amino acids. J lost 2 bases, V lost 4 bases, and 3 bases had no gene match. The CDR3 is CAWTSGGPQETQYF. Here the CDR3 DNA reads TGTGCCTGGACTAGCGGGGGGCCACAAGAGACCCAGTACTTC.

This clone was seen only once. V is TRBV30 and J is TRBJ1-5; D unclear. Germline V gene lookup returns CDR1 GTSNPN and CDR2 SVGIG (reference sequence). Trimming took 2 bases from V and 4 from J, leaving 12 bases between them. CDR3 length equals 14 residues. The CDR3 sequence is CAWSRTVFNQPQHF. CDR3 nucleotide sequence: TGTGCCTGGAGTCGAACAGTGTTTAATCAGCCCCAGCATTTT.

The V gene is TRBV7-3, the J gene TRBJ2-7; TRBD2 aligns across 8 bases. This CDR3 contains 15 residues. Germline V gene sequence: CDR1 SGHTA, CDR2 FQGTGA. V trimming: 5 bases; J trimming: 3 bases; junction bases outside the gene matches: 9. This CDR3 is CASSLGRGAGYEQYF. Written as DNA, the CDR3 is TGTGCCAGCAGCCTAGGGCGGGGGGCCGGCTACGAGCAGTACTTC.

J is TRBJ1-5 and V is TRBV10-3; 7 bases agree with TRBD1. Germline-derived CDR1 and CDR2 are ENHRY and SYGVKD. The CDR3 totals 14 residues. The J segment lost 7 bases and the V segment lost 3 bases, leaving 6 bases of the junction unmatched. CDR3 sequence (DNA): TGTGCCATCAGTGACAGACAGGGCGTCCAGCCCCAGCATTTT. Amino acids: CAISDRQGVQPQHF.

This clone appeared a single time. CDR3 nucleotide sequence: TGTGCCAGCAGCATGACAGTGGTTCTCACAGATACGCAGTATTTT. Translation gives CASSMTVVLTDTQYF. This chain joins TRBV7-2 and TRBJ2-3, with D tentatively TRBD1 (5 bases). The ends were cut back, 5 bases at V and 2 bases at J, with 14 bases in the middle. From germline, CDR1 is SGHTA and CDR2 FQGNSA. The CDR3 is 15 residues long.

V usage is TRBV6-4 and J usage is TRBJ2-3; TRBD2 matches at 10 bases. The V segment lost 3 bases and the J segment 6 bases; nucleotides outside the gene matches: 6. Germline V gene data show CDR1 as MRHNA and CDR2 as SNTAGT. The CDR3 covers 15 residues. The CDR3 region is CASSEGLAGEDTQYF. CDR3 sequence (DNA): TGTGCCAGCAGTGAGGGTCTAGCGGGGGAGGATACGCAGTATTTT.

The chain links TRBV2 to TRBJ2-5; D is perhaps TRBD2 (6 bases). With 2 bases removed from V and 5 bases from J, the gap between germline ends came to 12 bases. The CDR3 loop spans 14 amino acids. In germline, CDR1 is SNHLY, CDR2 FYNNEI. DNA of the CDR3: TGTGCCAGCAGTGAATCGGGGAGGTGGGAGACCCAGTACTTC. Protein product: CASSESGRWETQYF.

This sequence joins TRBV6-1 and TRBJ2-1, with 10 bases that match TRBD1. This CDR3 spans 16 amino acids. With V trimmed by 2 bases and J by 4 bases, 5 bases remained unmatched. The germline gives CDR1 MNHNS, CDR2 SASEGT. The CDR3 bases are TGTGCCAGCAGTGAACCCCGGGACAGGGGATACAATGAGCAGTTCTTC. As protein: CASSEPRDRGYNEQFF.

The chain links TRBV29-1 to TRBJ2-7; 9 bases line up with TRBD2. The J segment lost 6 bases and the V segment lost 6 bases, leaving 12 bases of the junction unmatched. This CDR3 spans 14 amino acids. The V gene's germline CDR1 is SQVTM and CDR2 ANQGSEA. The CDR3 nucleotides are TGCAGCGTCGAGCGGGGGGACCAACACGGCGAGCAGTACTTC. Amino acid sequence: CSVERGDQHGEQYF.

This chain joins TRBV6-1 and TRBJ1-6; 7 bases are shared with TRBD1. Germline V CDR1 and CDR2: MNHNS, SASEGT. The ends lost 6 bases at V and 3 bases at J; junction bases unmatched: 2. The CDR3 totals 14 residues. As DNA, the CDR3 is TGTGCCAGCAGAGACAGGGACTATAATTCACCCCTCCACTTT. It yields the protein CASRDRDYNSPLHF.

This chain connects TRBV28 to TRBJ2-1; D gene uncertain. This CDR3 comprises 16 residues. Germline V gives CDR1 MDHEN, CDR2 SYDVKM. V lost 4 bases and J 0 bases, leaving 13 bases between the germline ends. The CDR3 is CASSSHQRGSYNEQFF. CDR3 DNA sequence: TGTGCCAGCAGTTCCCACCAGCGAGGCTCCTACAATGAGCAGTTCTTC.

As regards this clone: The same CDR3 is also encoded by other DNA sequences in this sample. The V call is TRBV27, the J call TRBJ2-7; 7 bases fit TRBD1. This CDR3 is 14 amino acids long. Germline V lookup: CDR1 MNHEY, CDR2 SMNVEV (reference sequence). With V trimmed by 6 bases and J by 3 bases, 8 bases remained unmatched. CDR3 DNA: TGTGCCAGCAGCCGGACAGGTGGGCTCTACGAGCAGTACTTC. This translates into CASSRTGGLYEQYF.

The rearrangement joins TRBV10-3 to TRBJ1-3, with 10 nucleotides matching TRBD1. CDR1 is ENHRY and CDR2 is SYGVKD in the germline V gene. V trimming: 8 bases; J trimming: 0 bases; junction bases outside the gene matches: 25. This CDR3 spans 22 amino acids. CDR3 loop: CAIGLSSPTGGPIGLSGNTIYF. The CDR3 coding sequence is TGTGCCATCGGCCTAAGTTCTCCGACAGGGGGCCCGATCGGGCTCTCTGGAAACACCATATATTTT.

V usage is TRBV28 and J usage is TRBJ1-2; D might be TRBD1 (6 bases). Between the trimmed V and J ends, which lost 3 bases and 3 bases, there was a span of 11 bases. CDR1 is MDHEN and CDR2 is SYDVKM in the germline V gene. The CDR3 runs to 14 residues. For the CDR3, the DNA is TGTGCCAGCAGTTTGACACAGGGATACTATGGCTACACCTTC. Amino acid sequence: CASSLTQGYYGYTF.

The V call is TRBV4-1, the J call TRBJ2-7; 7 bases are shared with TRBD2. The CDR3 contains 16 residues. V shed 0 bases and J 2 bases; nucleotides not matched to a gene: 7. Germline CDR1 and CDR2: MGHRA and YSYEKL. The CDR3 spells CASSQEERGGPYEQYF. The CDR3 bases are TGCGCCAGCAGCCAAGAAGAGCGGGGCGGTCCCTACGAGCAGTACTTC.

The rearrangement joins TRBV28 to TRBJ1-5, with 8 bases fitting TRBD1. Germline CDR1 reads MDHEN; CDR2 reads SYDVKM. The CDR3 has 13 amino acids. V lost 6 bases to trimming and J lost 6 bases; unmatched junction nucleotides: 4. CDR3 sequence reads: CASSIRGPQPQHF. The CDR3, as DNA: TGTGCCAGCAGCATCAGGGGGCCTCAGCCCCAGCATTTT.

This rearrangement joins TRBV4-2 to TRBJ2-3, with D possibly matching TRBD2 (6 bases). The CDR3 has 15 residues. V lost 0 bases and J lost 4, with 11 bases in between. Germline assignment: CDR1 LGHNA and CDR2 YNFKEQ. The CDR3 is CASSQELALPDTQYF. The DNA for the CDR3 is TGTGCCAGCAGCCAAGAGCTAGCGTTGCCAGATACGCAGTATTTT.

This sequence joins TRBV15 and TRBJ2-7; 9 nucleotides agree with TRBD1. Germline trimming cut 1 base from V and 1 base from J; bases unmatched to any gene: 5. The CDR3 has 16 amino acids. Germline CDR1 LNHNV, CDR2 YYDKDF (reference sequence). The CDR3 region is CATSRGSQGASYEQYF. CDR3 DNA: TGTGCCACCAGCAGAGGCTCACAGGGGGCGTCCTACGAGCAGTACTTC.

CDR3 loop: CASSLVWGPDTQYF. The CDR3 DNA reads TGTGCCAGCAGCTTAGTCTGGGGGCCGGATACGCAGTATTTT. The chain has TRBV7-2 and TRBJ2-3; a possible D gene is TRBD1 (6 bases). Trimming cost V 1 base and J 6 bases, with 11 bases left between them. Germline V gene lookup returns CDR1 SGHTA and CDR2 FQGNSA. This CDR3 is built from 14 residues.

The chain uses TRBV28 and TRBJ1-2, with D possibly matching TRBD1 (5 bases). The CDR3 sequence is 12 residues long. The V gene's germline CDR1 is MDHEN and CDR2 SYDVKM. Trimming left V 2 bases short and J 8 bases short, with 9 bases between. CDR3 coding DNA: TGTGCCAGCAGTTTACAGGGCCTGGGCTACACCTTC. Protein product: CASSLQGLGYTF.